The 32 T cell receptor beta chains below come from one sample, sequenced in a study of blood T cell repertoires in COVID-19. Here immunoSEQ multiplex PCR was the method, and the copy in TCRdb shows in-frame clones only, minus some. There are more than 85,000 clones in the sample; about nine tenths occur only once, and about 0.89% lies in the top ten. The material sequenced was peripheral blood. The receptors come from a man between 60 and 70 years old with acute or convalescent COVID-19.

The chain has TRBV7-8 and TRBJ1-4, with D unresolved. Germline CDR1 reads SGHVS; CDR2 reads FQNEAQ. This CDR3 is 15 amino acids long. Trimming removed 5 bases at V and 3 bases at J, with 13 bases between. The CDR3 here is CASSGSAGSNEKLFF. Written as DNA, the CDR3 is TGTGCCAGCAGCGGCTCGGCAGGCTCTAATGAAAAACTGTTTTTT.

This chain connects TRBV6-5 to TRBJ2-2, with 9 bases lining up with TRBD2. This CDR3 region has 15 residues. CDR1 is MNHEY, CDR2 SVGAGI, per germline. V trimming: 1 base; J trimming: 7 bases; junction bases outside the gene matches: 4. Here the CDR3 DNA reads TGTGCCAGCAGTTACTGGGCTAGCGGGGACGGGGAGCTGTTTTTT. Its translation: CASSYWASGDGELFF.

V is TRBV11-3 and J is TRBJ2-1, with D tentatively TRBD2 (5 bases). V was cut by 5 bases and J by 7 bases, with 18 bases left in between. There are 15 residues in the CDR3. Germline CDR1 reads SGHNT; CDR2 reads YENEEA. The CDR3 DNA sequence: TGTGCCAGCAGCCAGGTGGACTCTCTCGTGAATGAGCAGTTCTTC. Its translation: CASSQVDSLVNEQFF.

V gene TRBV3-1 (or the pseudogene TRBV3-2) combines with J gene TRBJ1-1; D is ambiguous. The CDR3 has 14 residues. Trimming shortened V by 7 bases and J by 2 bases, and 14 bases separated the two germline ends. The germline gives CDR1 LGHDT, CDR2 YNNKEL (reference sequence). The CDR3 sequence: CASNYIGVNTEAFF. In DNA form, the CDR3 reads TGTGCCAGCAACTACATCGGGGTAAACACTGAAGCTTTCTTT.

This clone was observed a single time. The chain's CDR3 is CASNGQGNANTEAFF. The CDR3 DNA reads TGCGCCAGCAACGGGCAGGGCAACGCGAACACTGAAGCTTTCTTT. The chain couples TRBV5-1 to TRBJ1-1; weak D call: TRBD1 (5 bases). Trimming removed 6 bases from V and 1 base from J, with 16 bases in between. CDR1 and CDR2 (germline): SGHRS, YFSETQ. This CDR3 contains 15 residues. Using reference TRBV5-1 and TRBJ1-1 for the parts outside the CDR3, the full variable domain is KAGVTQTPRYLIKTRGQQVTLSCSPISGHRSVSWYQQTPGQGLQFLFEYFSETQRNKGNFPGRFSGRQFSNSRSEMNVSTLELGDSALYLCASNGQGNANTEAFFGQGTRLTVV.

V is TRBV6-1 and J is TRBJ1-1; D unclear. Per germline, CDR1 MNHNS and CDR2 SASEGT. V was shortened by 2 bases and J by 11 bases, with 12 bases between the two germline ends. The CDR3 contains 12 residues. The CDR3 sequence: CASSESPGVAFF. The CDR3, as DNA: TGTGCCAGCAGTGAATCACCCGGTGTGGCTTTCTTT.

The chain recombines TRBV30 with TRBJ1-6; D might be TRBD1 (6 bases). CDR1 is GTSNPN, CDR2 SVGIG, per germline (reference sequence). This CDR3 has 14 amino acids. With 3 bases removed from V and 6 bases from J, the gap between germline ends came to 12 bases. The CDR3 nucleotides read TGTGCCTGGAGCCTGACAGGTTTTAATTCACCCCTCCACTTT. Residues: CAWSLTGFNSPLHF.

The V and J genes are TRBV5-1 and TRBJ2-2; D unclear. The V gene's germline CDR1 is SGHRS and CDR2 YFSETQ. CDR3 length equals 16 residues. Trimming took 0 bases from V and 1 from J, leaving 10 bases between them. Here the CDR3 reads CASSLDIGRNTGELFF. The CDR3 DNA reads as TGCGCCAGCAGCTTGGACATTGGCAGGAACACCGGGGAGCTGTTTTTT.

For the CDR3, the DNA is TGTGCCAGCAGCTTGAGGGGCGGACAGGGGTGGTGGGGCACTCAGCCCCAGCATTTT. Residues: CASSLRGGQGWWGTQPQHF. The genes are TRBV5-5 and TRBJ1-5, with TRBD1 identical over 9 bases. Germline V gives CDR1 SGHKS, CDR2 YYEKEE (reference sequence). The CDR3 runs 19 residues. V dropped 1 base and J dropped 6; count of bases not matched to a gene: 17.

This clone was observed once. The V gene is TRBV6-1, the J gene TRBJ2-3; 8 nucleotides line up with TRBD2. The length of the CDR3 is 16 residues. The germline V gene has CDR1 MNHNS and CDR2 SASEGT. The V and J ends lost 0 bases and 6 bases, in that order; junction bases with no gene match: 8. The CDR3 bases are TGTGCCAGCAGTGAAGCGCGGCGCGGGAGGTCTGATACGCAGTATTTT. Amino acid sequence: CASSEARRGRSDTQYF.

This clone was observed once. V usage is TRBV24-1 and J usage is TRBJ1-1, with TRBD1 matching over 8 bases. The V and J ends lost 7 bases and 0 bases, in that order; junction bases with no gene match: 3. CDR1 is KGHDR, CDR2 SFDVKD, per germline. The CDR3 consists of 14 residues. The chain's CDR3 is CATSPTGVNTEAFF. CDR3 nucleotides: TGTGCCACCAGCCCGACAGGGGTGAACACTGAAGCTTTCTTT.

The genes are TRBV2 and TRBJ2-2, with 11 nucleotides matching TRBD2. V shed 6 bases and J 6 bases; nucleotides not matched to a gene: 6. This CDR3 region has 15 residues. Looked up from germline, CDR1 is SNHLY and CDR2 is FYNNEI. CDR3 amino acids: CASRRLAGTSGELFF. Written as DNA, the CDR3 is TGTGCCAGCAGGAGACTAGCGGGAACCTCCGGGGAGCTGTTTTTT. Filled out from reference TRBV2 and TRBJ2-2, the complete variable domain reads EPEVTQTPSHQVTQMGQEVILRCVPISNHLYFYWYRQILGQKVEFLVSFYNNEISEKSEIFDDQFSVERPDGSNFTLKIRSTKLEDSAMYFCASRRLAGTSGELFFGEGSRLTVL.

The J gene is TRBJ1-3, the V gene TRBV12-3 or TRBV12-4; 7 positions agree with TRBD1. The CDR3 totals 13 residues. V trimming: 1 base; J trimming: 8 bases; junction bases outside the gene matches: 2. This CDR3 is CASSLGQGDTIYF. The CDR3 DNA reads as TGTGCCAGCAGTTTAGGGCAGGGGGACACCATATATTTT.

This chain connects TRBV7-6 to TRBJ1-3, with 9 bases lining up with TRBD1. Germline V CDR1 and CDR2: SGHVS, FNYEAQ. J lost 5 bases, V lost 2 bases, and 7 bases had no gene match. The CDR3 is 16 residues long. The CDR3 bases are TGTGCCAGCAGCTTAACGGGACAGGGAATGAGAAACACCATATATTTT. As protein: CASSLTGQGMRNTIYF.

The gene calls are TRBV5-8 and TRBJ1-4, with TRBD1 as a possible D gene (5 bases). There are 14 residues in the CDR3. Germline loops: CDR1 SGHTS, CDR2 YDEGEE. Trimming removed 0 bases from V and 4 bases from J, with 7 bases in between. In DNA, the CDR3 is TGTGCCAGCAGCTTGGGGACACTTAATGAAAAACTGTTTTTT. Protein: CASSLGTLNEKLFF.

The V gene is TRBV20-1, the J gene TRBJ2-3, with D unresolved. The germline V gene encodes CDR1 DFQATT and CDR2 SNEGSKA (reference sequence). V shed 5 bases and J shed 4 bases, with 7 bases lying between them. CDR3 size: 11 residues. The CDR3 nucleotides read TGCAGTGCTCGGTCGGCAGATACGCAGTATTTT. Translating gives CSARSADTQYF.

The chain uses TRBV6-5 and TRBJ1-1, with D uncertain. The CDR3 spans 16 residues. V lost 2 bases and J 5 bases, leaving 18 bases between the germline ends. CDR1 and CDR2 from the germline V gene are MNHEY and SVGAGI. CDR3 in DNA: TGTGCCAGCAGTTACGTTGGTGTCCATTCGGGTACTGAAGCTTTCTTT. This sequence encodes CASSYVGVHSGTEAFF.

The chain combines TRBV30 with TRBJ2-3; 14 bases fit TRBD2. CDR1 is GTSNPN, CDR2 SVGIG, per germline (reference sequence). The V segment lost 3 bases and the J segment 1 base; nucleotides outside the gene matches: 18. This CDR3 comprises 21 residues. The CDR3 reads CAWSSRTGTSGRRVGTDTQYF. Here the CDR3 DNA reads TGTGCCTGGAGCTCCCGGACCGGGACTAGCGGGAGAAGGGTAGGCACAGATACGCAGTATTTT.

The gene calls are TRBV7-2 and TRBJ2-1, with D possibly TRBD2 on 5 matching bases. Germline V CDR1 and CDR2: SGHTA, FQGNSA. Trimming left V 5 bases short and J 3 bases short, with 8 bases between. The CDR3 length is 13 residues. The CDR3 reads CASSRTFYNEQFF. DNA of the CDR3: TGTGCCAGCAGCAGGACTTTCTACAATGAGCAGTTCTTC.

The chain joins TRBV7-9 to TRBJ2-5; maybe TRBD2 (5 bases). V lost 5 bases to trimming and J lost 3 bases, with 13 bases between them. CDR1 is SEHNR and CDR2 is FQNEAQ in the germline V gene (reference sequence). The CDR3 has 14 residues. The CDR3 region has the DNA TGTGCCAGCAGCCCACCGGGGAGAAAAGAGACCCAGTACTTC. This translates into CASSPPGRKETQYF.

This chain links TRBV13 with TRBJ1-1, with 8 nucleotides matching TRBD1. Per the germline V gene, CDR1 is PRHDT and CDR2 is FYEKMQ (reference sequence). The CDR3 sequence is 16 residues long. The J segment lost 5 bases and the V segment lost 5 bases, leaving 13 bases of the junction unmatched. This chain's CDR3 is CASSLRGQGLGTEAFF. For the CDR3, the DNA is TGTGCCAGCAGCCTCAGGGGGCAGGGTTTAGGGACTGAAGCTTTCTTT.

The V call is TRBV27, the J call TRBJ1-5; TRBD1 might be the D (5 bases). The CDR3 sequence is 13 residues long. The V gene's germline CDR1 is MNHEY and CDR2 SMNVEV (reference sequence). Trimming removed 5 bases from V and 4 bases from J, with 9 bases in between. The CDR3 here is CASSDSPNQPQHF. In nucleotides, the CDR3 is TGTGCCAGCAGTGACAGTCCGAATCAGCCCCAGCATTTT.

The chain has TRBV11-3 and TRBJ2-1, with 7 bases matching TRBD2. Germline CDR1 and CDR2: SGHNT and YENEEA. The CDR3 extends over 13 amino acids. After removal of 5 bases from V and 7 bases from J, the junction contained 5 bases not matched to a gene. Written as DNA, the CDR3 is TGTGCCAGCAGCCGTAGCGGGCCTAATGAGCAGTTCTTC. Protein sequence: CASSRSGPNEQFF.

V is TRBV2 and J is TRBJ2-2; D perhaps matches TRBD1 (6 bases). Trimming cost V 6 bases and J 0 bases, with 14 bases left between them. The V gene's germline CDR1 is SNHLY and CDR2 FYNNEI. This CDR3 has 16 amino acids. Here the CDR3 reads CASSRGRGTNTGELFF. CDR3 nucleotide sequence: TGTGCCAGCAGCAGGGGACGGGGAACGAACACCGGGGAGCTGTTTTTT. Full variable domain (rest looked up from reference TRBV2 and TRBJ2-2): EPEVTQTPSHQVTQMGQEVILRCVPISNHLYFYWYRQILGQKVEFLVSFYNNEISEKSEIFDDQFSVERPDGSNFTLKIRSTKLEDSAMYFCASSRGRGTNTGELFFGEGSRLTVL.

CDR3 amino acids: CASSAGAGRPPLHF. CDR3 bases: TGTGCCAGCAGCGCCGGCGCGGGGCGGCCACCCCTCCACTTT. The J gene is TRBJ1-6, the V gene TRBV5-8; possible D gene TRBD1, 5 bases. V was trimmed by 4 bases and J by 11 bases, leaving 16 bases between them. The CDR3 covers 14 residues. Per germline, CDR1 SGHTS and CDR2 YDEGEE.

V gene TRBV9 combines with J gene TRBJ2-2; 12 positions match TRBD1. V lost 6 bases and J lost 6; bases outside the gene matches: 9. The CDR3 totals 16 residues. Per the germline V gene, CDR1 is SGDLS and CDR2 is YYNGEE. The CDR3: CASNIGTGGLAGELFF. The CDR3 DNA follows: TGTGCCAGCAACATCGGGACAGGGGGCCTCGCCGGGGAGCTGTTTTTT.

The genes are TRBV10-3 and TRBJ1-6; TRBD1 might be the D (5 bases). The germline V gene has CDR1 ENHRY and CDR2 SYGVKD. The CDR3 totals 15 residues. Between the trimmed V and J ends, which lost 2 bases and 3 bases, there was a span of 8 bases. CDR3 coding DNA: TGTGCCATCAGTGAGGGGGGGGTCTATAATTCACCCCTCCACTTT. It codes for CAISEGGVYNSPLHF.

As DNA, the CDR3 is TGTGCCAGCAGCCCGGGAGGGCCAAGCTTCTACAATGAGCAGTTCTTC. Amino acids: CASSPGGPSFYNEQFF. V is TRBV11-3 and J is TRBJ2-1; 8 bases map to TRBD2. CDR1 SGHNT and CDR2 YENEEA come from the germline V gene. The CDR3 extends over 16 amino acids. J lost 3 bases, V lost 5 bases, and 9 bases had no gene match. Full variable domain (outside the CDR3, taken from reference TRBV11-3 and TRBJ2-1): EAGVVQSPRYKIIEKKQPVAFWCNPISGHNTLYWYLQNLGQGPELLIRYENEEAVDDSQLPKDRFSAERLKGVDSTLKIQPAELGDSAVYLCASSPGGPSFYNEQFFGPGTRLTVL.

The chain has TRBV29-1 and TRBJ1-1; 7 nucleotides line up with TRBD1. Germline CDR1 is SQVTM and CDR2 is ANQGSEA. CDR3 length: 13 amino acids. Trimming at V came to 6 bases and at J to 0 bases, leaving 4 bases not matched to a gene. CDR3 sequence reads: CSVGQIMNTEAFF. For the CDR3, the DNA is TGCAGCGTGGGACAGATCATGAACACTGAAGCTTTCTTT.

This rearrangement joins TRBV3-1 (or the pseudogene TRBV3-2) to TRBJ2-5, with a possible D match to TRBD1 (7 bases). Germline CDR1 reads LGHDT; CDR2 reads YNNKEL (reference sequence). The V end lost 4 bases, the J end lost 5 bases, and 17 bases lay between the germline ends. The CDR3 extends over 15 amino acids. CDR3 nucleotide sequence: TGTGCCAGCAGCCTACGACAGGGAGGCCACGAGACCCAGTACTTC. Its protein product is CASSLRQGGHETQYF.

This CDR3 reads CASSGHRGTGELFF. The CDR3 nucleotides are TGTGCCAGCAGTGGCCATCGAGGCACCGGGGAGCTGTTTTTT. This rearrangement joins TRBV25-1 to TRBJ2-2; D is ambiguous. In germline, CDR1 is MGHDK, CDR2 SYGVNS. This CDR3 contains 14 residues. V was shortened by 4 bases and J by 4 bases, with 10 bases between the two germline ends.

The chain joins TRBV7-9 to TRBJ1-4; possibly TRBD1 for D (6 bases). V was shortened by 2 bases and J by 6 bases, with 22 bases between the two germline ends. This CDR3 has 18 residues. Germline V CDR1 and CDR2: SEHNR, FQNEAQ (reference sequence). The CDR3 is CASSLSGGGGGVDEKLFF. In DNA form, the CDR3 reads TGTGCCAGCAGCTTATCTGGGGGCGGAGGTGGGGTTGATGAAAAACTGTTTTTT. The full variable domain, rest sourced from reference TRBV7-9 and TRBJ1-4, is DTGVSQNPRHKITKRGQNVTFRCDPISEHNRLYWYRQTLGQGPEFLTYFQNEAQLEKSRLLSDRFSAERPKGSFSTLEIQRTEQGDSAMYLCASSLSGGGGGVDEKLFFGSGTQLSVL.